The clone carrying this TCR beta chain came up many times. Its target is unknown. The trim removed 1 base at V and 5 bases at J, leaving 6 bases unmatched. This CDR3 is built from 15 residues. Germline lookup yields CDR1 SGHTA and CDR2 FQGNSA. The record originates from a study of T-cell memory formation after mild COVID-19. Study details: There were largely donor-specific TCR clusters.

In TCRdb, the 5' RACE reads were re-called with MiXCR into one record per CDR3 protein. The repertoire has 140,000 to 150,000 distinct CDR3 sequences, about 5.5% of them found once; the top ten carry 2% to 2.5%. Broader study findings: Second-wave clones reaching peak frequency on day 37 lacked confirmed SARS-CoV-2 specificity. Some clones that responded were present in memory (sampled pre-infection), which suggests cross-reactive memory joined.

The source is an adult woman who had mild COVID-19 (a few samples of this study predate the infection). Cell type and time point are not known. V gene TRBV7-2 combines with J gene TRBJ2-5; 8 bases agree with TRBD2. Sequencing was carried out using PBMCs or a T cell subset sorted from them (not recorded which). The DNA of the CDR3 is TGTGCCAGCAGCTTAGGTGCGGGGGGTAGTGAGACCCAGTACTTC. It encodes CASSLGAGGSETQYF.